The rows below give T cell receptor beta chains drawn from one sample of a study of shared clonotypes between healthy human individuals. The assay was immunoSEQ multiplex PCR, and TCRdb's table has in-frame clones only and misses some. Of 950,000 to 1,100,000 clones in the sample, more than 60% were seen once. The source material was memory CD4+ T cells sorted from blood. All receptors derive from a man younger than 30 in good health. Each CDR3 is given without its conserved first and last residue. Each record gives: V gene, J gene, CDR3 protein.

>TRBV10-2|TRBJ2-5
ATGTSGMSQY
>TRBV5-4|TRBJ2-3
ASSVEGAVITDTQY
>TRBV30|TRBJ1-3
AWSVQAGNTIY
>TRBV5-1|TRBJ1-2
ASSLEGPYGYT
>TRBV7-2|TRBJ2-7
ASSNYRDGEQY
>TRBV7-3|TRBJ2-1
ASSSPQEVGGAQGSYNEQF
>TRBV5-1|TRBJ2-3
ASSSSGGRYPTDTQY
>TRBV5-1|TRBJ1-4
ASSLAYLTGRDEKLF
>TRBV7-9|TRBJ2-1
ASSPAGAGFSYNEQF
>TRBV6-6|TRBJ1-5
ASLGHYNQPQH
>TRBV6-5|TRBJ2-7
ASSYLGQGAYEQY
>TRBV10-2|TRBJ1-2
ASSEMVGQGRGGYT
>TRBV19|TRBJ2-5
ASSRGTGKTETQY
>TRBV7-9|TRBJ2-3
ASSSRSQLSTDTQY
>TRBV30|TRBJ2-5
AWRPLRGSGGLGETQY
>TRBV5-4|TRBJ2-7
ASSLSTGRAEQY
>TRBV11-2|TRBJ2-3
ASSLAVAGGTDTQY
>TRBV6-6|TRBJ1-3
ASSTPEAGNTIY
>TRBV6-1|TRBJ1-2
ASSEGATGGYGYT
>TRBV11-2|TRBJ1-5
ASSVGSNQPQH
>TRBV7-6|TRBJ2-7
ASSLYGSGTGPYEQY
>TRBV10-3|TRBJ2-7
AIMNDRALVDEQY
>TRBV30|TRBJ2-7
AWGGSGTGFGQY
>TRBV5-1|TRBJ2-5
ASSLETVQETQY
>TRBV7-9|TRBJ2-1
ASSQPGLAPVNEQF
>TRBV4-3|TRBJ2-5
ASSQVAGRGETQY
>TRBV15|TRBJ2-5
ATSIRTSGGGETQY
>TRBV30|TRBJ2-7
ASEKAGGTEQY